This TCR beta chain was captured in a study of molecular identifiers for immune sequencing clone quantification. The CDR3 contains 13 residues. Germline V CDR1 and CDR2: MNHEY, SMNVEV (reference sequence). Trimming took 8 bases from V and 3 from J, leaving 14 bases between them. This clonotype has just a few counts. One entry per CDR3 protein results from TCRdb running MiXCR on the PCR reads. This table has under 350,000 distinct CDR3 sequences, about a quarter appearing once. The receptor was derived from a human donor in good health. Some libraries in this study had Jurkat cell RNA spiked in. This rearrangement joins TRBV27 to TRBJ2-7; D not certain. The sample consisted of naive CD8+ T cells from blood, with Jurkat cell RNA spiked in. Subset: FACS-sorted CD8+CD4-CCR7+CD45RA+ naive T cells. CDR3 bases: TGTGCCAGCCGGCTCAGGCCGGGCTACGAGCAGTACTTC. Translating gives CASRLRPGYEQYF.